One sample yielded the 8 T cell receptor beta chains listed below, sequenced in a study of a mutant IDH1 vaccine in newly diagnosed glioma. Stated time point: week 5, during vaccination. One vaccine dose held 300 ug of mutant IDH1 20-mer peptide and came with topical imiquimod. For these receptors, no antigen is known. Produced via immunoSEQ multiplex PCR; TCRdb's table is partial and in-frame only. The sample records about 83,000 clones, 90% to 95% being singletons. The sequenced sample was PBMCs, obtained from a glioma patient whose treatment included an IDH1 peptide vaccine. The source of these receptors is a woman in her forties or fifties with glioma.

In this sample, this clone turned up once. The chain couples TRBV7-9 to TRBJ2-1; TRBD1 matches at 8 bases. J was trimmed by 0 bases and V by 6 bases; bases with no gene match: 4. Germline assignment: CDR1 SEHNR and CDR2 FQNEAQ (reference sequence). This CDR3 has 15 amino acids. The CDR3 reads CASRKQGGSYNEQFF. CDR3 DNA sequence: TGTGCCAGCAGGAAACAGGGGGGCTCCTACAATGAGCAGTTCTTC.

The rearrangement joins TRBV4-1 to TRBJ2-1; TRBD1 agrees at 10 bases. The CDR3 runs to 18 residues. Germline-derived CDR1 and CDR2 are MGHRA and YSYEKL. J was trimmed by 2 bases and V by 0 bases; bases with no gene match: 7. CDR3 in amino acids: CASSQEGPGTGAYNEQFF. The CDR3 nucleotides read TGCGCCAGCAGCCAAGAGGGTCCGGGGACAGGGGCCTACAATGAGCAGTTCTTC.

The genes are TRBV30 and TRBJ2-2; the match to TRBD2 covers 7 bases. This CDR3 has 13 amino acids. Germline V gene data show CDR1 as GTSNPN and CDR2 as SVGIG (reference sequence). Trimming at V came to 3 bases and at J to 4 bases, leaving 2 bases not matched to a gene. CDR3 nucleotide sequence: TGTGCCTGGAGACCGGGGGGCACCGGGGAGCTGTTTTTT. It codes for CAWRPGGTGELFF.

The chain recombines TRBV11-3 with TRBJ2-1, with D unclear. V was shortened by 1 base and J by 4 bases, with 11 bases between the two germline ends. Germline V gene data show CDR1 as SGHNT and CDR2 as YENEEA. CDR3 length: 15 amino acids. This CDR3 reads CASSLGGGKYNEQFF. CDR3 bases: TGTGCCAGCAGCTTAGGCGGCGGAAAATACAATGAGCAGTTCTTC.

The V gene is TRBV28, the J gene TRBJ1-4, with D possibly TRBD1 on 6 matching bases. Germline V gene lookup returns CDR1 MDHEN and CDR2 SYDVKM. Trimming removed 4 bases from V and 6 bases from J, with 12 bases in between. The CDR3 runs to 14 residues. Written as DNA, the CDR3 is TGTGCCAGCAGTTCCCCGGGGGCCGATGAAAAACTGTTTTTT. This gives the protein CASSSPGADEKLFF.

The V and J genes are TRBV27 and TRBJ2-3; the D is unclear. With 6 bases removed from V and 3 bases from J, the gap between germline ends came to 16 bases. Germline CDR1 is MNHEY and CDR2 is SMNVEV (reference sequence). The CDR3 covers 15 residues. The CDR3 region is CASRKKGMGTDTQYF. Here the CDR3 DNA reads TGTGCCAGCAGAAAGAAGGGTATGGGGACAGATACGCAGTATTTT.

The CDR3 sequence is CASRVHLNTEAFF. CDR3 sequence (DNA): TGTGCCAGCAGGGTCCACTTGAACACTGAAGCTTTCTTT. This chain connects TRBV6-1 to TRBJ1-1; D unresolved. Trimming left V 6 bases short and J 0 bases short, with 8 bases between. In germline, CDR1 is MNHNS, CDR2 SASEGT. CDR3 size: 13 residues.

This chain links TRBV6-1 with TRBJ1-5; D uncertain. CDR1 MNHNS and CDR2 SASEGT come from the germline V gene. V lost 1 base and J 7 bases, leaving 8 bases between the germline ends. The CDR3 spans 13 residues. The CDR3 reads CASSEELRQPQHF. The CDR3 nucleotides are TGTGCCAGCAGTGAAGAGCTAAGGCAGCCCCAGCATTTT.